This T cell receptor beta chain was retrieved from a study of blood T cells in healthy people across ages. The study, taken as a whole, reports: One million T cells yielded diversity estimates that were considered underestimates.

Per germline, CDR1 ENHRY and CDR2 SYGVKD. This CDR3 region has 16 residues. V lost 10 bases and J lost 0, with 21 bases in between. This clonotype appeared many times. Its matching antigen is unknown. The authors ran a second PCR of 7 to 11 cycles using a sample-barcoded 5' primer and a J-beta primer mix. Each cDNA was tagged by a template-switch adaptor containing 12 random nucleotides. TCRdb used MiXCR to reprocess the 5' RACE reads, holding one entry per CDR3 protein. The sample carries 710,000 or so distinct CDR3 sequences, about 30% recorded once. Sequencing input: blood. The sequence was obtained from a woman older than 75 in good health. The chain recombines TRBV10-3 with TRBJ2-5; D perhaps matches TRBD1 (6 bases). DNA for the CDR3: TGTGCCACCGGGACCCCCGACAGGCTCAACCAAGAGACCCAGTACTTC. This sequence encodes CATGTPDRLNQETQYF.